Following are 9 T cell receptor beta chains from one sample sequenced in a study of blood T cell repertoires in COVID-19. Sequencing was performed with immunoSEQ multiplex PCR; in TCRdb, only in-frame clones are kept and a portion is missing. Of some 160,000 clones in the sample, over 75% are singletons; the top ten hold approximately 13%. Sequencing was performed on peripheral blood. All receptors come from a man between 65 and 85 years old who had recovered from COVID-19.

This chain uses TRBV4-3 with TRBJ1-2; 8 bases match TRBD1. The ends lost 3 bases at V and 5 bases at J; junction bases unmatched: 5. Germline loops: CDR1 LGHNA, CDR2 YSLEER. This CDR3 has 14 amino acids. CDR3 coding DNA: TGCGCCAGCAGCCAGCTACAGGGGGGTTATGGCTACACCTTC. Its translation: CASSQLQGGYGYTF.

The V and J genes are TRBV7-2 and TRBJ1-4; TRBD1 is a possible D gene (6 bases). Germline values: CDR1 SGHTA, CDR2 FQGNSA. The CDR3 contains 15 residues. V was pared by 7 bases and J by 4 bases, with 16 bases between. In DNA, the CDR3 is TGTGCCAGCACCCTGGGAGGGGGAGGTAATGAAAAACTGTTTTTT. It translates to CASTLGGGGNEKLFF.

With respect to this clone: Its ends do not fully match the called genes, so a read error is possible. The CDR3 loop reads CASSPSGSGVNKQFF. CDR3 coding DNA: TGTGCCAGCTCACCCTCGGGGAGCGGGGTCAATAAGCAGTTCTTC. The chain links TRBV18 to TRBJ2-1, with 7 bases fitting TRBD2. Germline lookup yields CDR1 KGHSH and CDR2 LQKENI. This CDR3 comprises 15 residues.

For the CDR3, the DNA is TGTGCCAGCTTAGCGGTTCGGGAGTACACTGAAGCTTTCTTT. Its protein is CASLAVREYTEAFF. The chain is built from TRBV2 and TRBJ1-1, with D unclear. The CDR3 contains 14 residues. Trimming shortened V by 8 bases and J by 3 bases, and 16 bases separated the two germline ends. Per germline, CDR1 SNHLY and CDR2 FYNNEI.

The gene calls are TRBV10-1 and TRBJ1-1, with no clear D. The V end was cut by 0 bases, the J end by 1 base, with 3 bases between. This CDR3 has 13 residues. Germline lookup yields CDR1 WNHNN and CDR2 SYGVQD (reference sequence). The CDR3 DNA is TGCGCCAGCAGTGAGTCCGGGAACACTGAAGCTTTCTTT. It specifies CASSESGNTEAFF.

This chain links TRBV9 with TRBJ1-6; the match to TRBD1 covers 10 bases. V dropped 4 bases and J dropped 9; count of bases not matched to a gene: 7. This CDR3 contains 15 residues. Germline V gives CDR1 SGDLS, CDR2 YYNGEE. The DNA of the CDR3 is TGTGCCAGCAGCTTCCGGGACAGGGGTGGTTCACCCCTCCACTTT. Translating it yields CASSFRDRGGSPLHF. The full variable domain, rest sourced from reference TRBV9 and TRBJ1-6, is DSGVTQTPKHLITATGQRVTLRCSPRSGDLSVYWYQQSLDQGLQFLIQYYNGEERAKGNILERFSAQQFPDLHSELNLSSLELGDSALYFCASSFRDRGGSPLHFGNGTRLTVT.

This clone was seen only a few times. The chain combines TRBV19 with TRBJ2-7; 14 nucleotides align to TRBD2. Germline assignment: CDR1 LNHDA and CDR2 SQIVND (reference sequence). J was trimmed by 5 bases and V by 3 bases; bases with no gene match: 9. This CDR3 has 17 residues. For the CDR3, the DNA is TGTGCCAGTAGTATGACGGGGACTAGCGGGAGCCTAAACGAGCAGTACTTC. Its translation is CASSMTGTSGSLNEQYF.

This chain joins TRBV3-1 (or the pseudogene TRBV3-2) and TRBJ2-5, with D uncertain. Germline CDR1 and CDR2: LGHDT and YNNKEL (reference sequence). The CDR3 length is 14 residues. Trimming pared 1 base from V and 4 bases from J, leaving 10 bases between. The CDR3 coding sequence is TGTGCCAGCAGCCAAGGCCGGGTTGGAGAGACCCAGTACTTC. Residues: CASSQGRVGETQYF.

The chain recombines TRBV5-1 with TRBJ2-2; 7 positions match TRBD1. Germline V lookup: CDR1 SGHRS, CDR2 YFSETQ. This CDR3 spans 15 amino acids. J gave up 4 bases and V 5 bases, and 8 bases lay outside the gene matches. CDR3 coding DNA: TGCGCCAGCAGTTACGGACAGGCTGTCACCGGGGAGCTGTTTTTT. It yields the protein CASSYGQAVTGELFF.